The clone carrying this TCR beta chain was counted a single time. Its antigen is currently unknown. The CDR3 has 14 amino acids. Per the germline V gene, CDR1 is LNHDA and CDR2 is SQIVND (reference sequence). Deletions cut 8 bases from V and 3 bases from J, with 17 bases between. This sample was taken from a study of shared clonotypes between healthy human individuals. Donors, without exception, were Caucasian adults residing in Nashville, Tennessee. Findings and caveats of the study: Limitation of the genetic and exposure-history diversity represented came from the few donors.

Deep-level assay runs were performed. Original analysis: From ImmunoSEQ came sequences covering only the junction and carrying no quality scores, so filtering differed. TCRdb's table, derived via immunoSEQ multiplex PCR, lists solely in-frame clones and lacks some. V, J and clone size are taken as reported in that table, and D and trimming were inferred from the DNA itself. The table includes about 560,000 clones, roughly 72% detected once. Material: PBMCs. The origin of this receptor is a woman aged 40 to 49 in good health. Some clones in this sample may be carry-over from other donors' samples. The V call is TRBV19, the J call TRBJ2-7; D could derive from TRBD1 or TRBD2 (6 bases each). CDR3 loop: CASVAGGGSYEQYF. DNA of the CDR3: TGTGCCAGTGTGGCCGGAGGGGGGAGCTACGAGCAGTACTTC.